These 20 T cell receptor beta chains share one sample of origin, sequenced in a study of T cell changes during pregnancy in multiple sclerosis. The table came from immunoSEQ multiplex PCR; TCRdb's copy has only in-frame clones and leaves some out. The repertoire consists of about 59,000 clones, with roughly 94% occurring once and the leading ten covering 2% to 3%. Material: CD8+ T cells from peripheral blood mononuclear cells, obtained after pregnancy. The source of these receptors is a female donor with multiple sclerosis, enrolled in a pregnancy study.

The rearrangement uses TRBV19 and TRBJ2-3, with 15 bases that match TRBD2. The CDR3 contains 16 residues. CDR1 is LNHDA and CDR2 is SQIVND in the germline V gene (reference sequence). The trim removed 5 bases at V and 8 bases at J, leaving 8 bases unmatched. CDR3 DNA sequence: TGTGCCAGTAGTGGGACTAGCGGGAGGAGGTCTGGTACGCAGTATTTT. Protein sequence: CASSGTSGRRSGTQYF.

This chain joins TRBV9 and TRBJ2-1; 7 bases match TRBD1. Germline CDR1 and CDR2: SGDLS and YYNGEE. The CDR3 spans 13 residues. V was pared by 4 bases and J by 6 bases, with 4 bases of the junction left unmatched. CDR3 sequence reads: CASSPTGANEQFF. The CDR3 DNA reads as TGTGCCAGCAGCCCCACAGGGGCCAATGAGCAGTTCTTC.

CDR3 coding DNA: TGTGCCTGGAGTGCGGGGAGTGCCTACGAGCAGTACTTC. The encoded protein is CAWSAGSAYEQYF. This chain joins TRBV30 and TRBJ2-5; TRBD2 might be the D (5 bases). TRBJ2-7 explains the end of the DNA better; the J call may be wrong. From germline, CDR1 is GTSNPN and CDR2 SVGIG (reference sequence). The CDR3 consists of 13 residues.

V and J are TRBV6-7 and TRBJ1-5, with a weak D call TRBD1 (6 bases). TRBV6-7 falls under the ORF class, with uncertain function. This CDR3 is 22 amino acids long. V lost 0 bases, J lost 0 bases, and 27 bases lay in between. The chain's CDR3 is CASSYSSKVFQGRIYSNQPQHF. The CDR3 bases are TGTGCCAGCAGTTACTCGTCCAAAGTTTTCCAGGGGCGAATCTATAGCAATCAGCCCCAGCATTTT.

This chain uses TRBV27 with TRBJ1-2; D is perhaps TRBD1 (6 bases). The CDR3 loop spans 14 amino acids. V was cut by 4 bases and J by 4 bases, with 13 bases left in between. Germline-derived CDR1 and CDR2 are MNHEY and SMNVEV (reference sequence). In DNA, the CDR3 is TGTGCCAGCAGTTCCCTGACAGGAATCTATGGCTACACCTTC. The encoded protein is CASSSLTGIYGYTF.

V is TRBV13 and J is TRBJ1-5, with a weak D call TRBD1 (6 bases). CDR3 length equals 13 residues. Trimming shortened V by 7 bases and J by 3 bases, and 10 bases separated the two germline ends. CDR1 and CDR2 (germline): PRHDT, FYEKMQ (reference sequence). DNA for the CDR3: TGTGCCAGCACACAGGGAAACAATCAGCCCCAGCATTTT. It codes for CASTQGNNQPQHF.

The gene calls are TRBV30 and TRBJ2-2; 10 bases map to TRBD2. CDR1 and CDR2 (germline): GTSNPN, SVGIG (reference sequence). V was pared by 5 bases and J by 6 bases, with 6 bases of the junction left unmatched. The CDR3 extends over 14 amino acids. CDR3 residues: CAWERLAGAGELFF. CDR3 bases: TGTGCCTGGGAGAGGCTAGCGGGAGCCGGGGAGCTGTTTTTT.

J is TRBJ2-5 and V is TRBV5-1, with TRBD2 identical over 10 bases. J lost 5 bases, V lost 1 base, and 8 bases had no gene match. Germline loops: CDR1 SGHRS, CDR2 YFSETQ. This CDR3 spans 16 amino acids. CDR3 sequence (DNA): TGCGCCAGCAGCTTGCTCCTAGCGGGAGAATCGGAGACCCAGTACTTC. It codes for CASSLLLAGESETQYF.

V gene TRBV19 combines with J gene TRBJ2-7; D might be TRBD1 (5 bases). CDR1 and CDR2 (germline): LNHDA, SQIVND (reference sequence). The ends were cut back, 5 bases at V and 4 bases at J, with 12 bases in the middle. The CDR3 is made up of 13 amino acids. The CDR3, as DNA: TGTGCCAGTAGTCAGGGCAGCTTGTACGAGCAGTACTTC. Its translation: CASSQGSLYEQYF. The full variable domain, in which reference TRBV19 and TRBJ2-7 provide the parts outside the CDR3, is DGGITQSPKYLFRKEGQNVTLSCEQNLNHDAMYWYRQDPGQGLRLIYYSQIVNDFQKGDIAEGYSVSREKKESFPLTVTSAQKNPTAFYLCASSQGSLYEQYFGPGTRLTVT.

The chain joins TRBV28 to TRBJ1-1; no reliable D call. From germline, CDR1 is MDHEN and CDR2 SYDVKM. The V end lost 5 bases, the J end lost 1 base, and 11 bases lay between the germline ends. There are 14 residues in the CDR3. The CDR3: CASSPPPGNTEAFF. The DNA for the CDR3 is TGTGCCAGCAGTCCTCCCCCGGGGAACACTGAAGCTTTCTTT.

Only one count was recorded for this clone. The rearrangement uses TRBV6-5 and TRBJ2-1; D call uncertain. Trimming removed 2 bases at V and 9 bases at J, with 11 bases between. The CDR3 covers 13 residues. Germline-derived CDR1 and CDR2 are MNHEY and SVGAGI. The CDR3 DNA is TGTGCCAGCAGTTACGGCGGTCTATCTGAGCAGTTCTTC. Translating gives CASSYGGLSEQFF.

The V call is TRBV2, the J call TRBJ2-2; 8 bases are a match to TRBD1. CDR3 length: 14 amino acids. J was trimmed by 4 bases and V by 4 bases; bases with no gene match: 2. CDR1 and CDR2 from the germline V gene are SNHLY and FYNNEI. The CDR3 is CASSGQGITGELFF. CDR3 nucleotide sequence: TGTGCCAGCAGTGGACAGGGGATCACCGGGGAGCTGTTTTTT.

V and J are TRBV29-1 and TRBJ2-7; 8 nucleotides align to TRBD1. CDR1 SQVTM and CDR2 ANQGSEA come from the germline V gene. CDR3 length: 13 amino acids. Trimming removed 6 bases from V and 0 bases from J; junction bases left unmatched: 4. The CDR3 nucleotides are TGCAGCGTAAGGGACAGGAGCTCCTACGAGCAGTACTTC. Protein sequence: CSVRDRSSYEQYF.

This clone was seen only once. V is TRBV5-1 and J is TRBJ1-1; D remains unclear. The length of the CDR3 is 14 residues. The V end was cut by 2 bases, the J end by 4 bases, with 12 bases between. Looked up from germline, CDR1 is SGHRS and CDR2 is YFSETQ. Written as DNA, the CDR3 is TGCGCCAGCAGCTTTAGGAGCCTCGCCACTGAAGCTTTCTTT. Translation: CASSFRSLATEAFF.

This clone has a single count. V gene TRBV2 combines with J gene TRBJ2-1; TRBD2 matches 7 bases. V lost 6 bases, J lost 7 bases, and 12 bases stayed unmatched. This CDR3 contains 15 residues. Per germline, CDR1 SNHLY and CDR2 FYNNEI. For the CDR3, the DNA is TGTGCCAGCAGGATTCTGGGGGGGTCGGGGAATGAGCAGTTCTTC. Translated: CASRILGGSGNEQFF.

V gene TRBV11-2 combines with J gene TRBJ1-1; 10 bases are a match to TRBD1. CDR3 length: 16 amino acids. Per the germline V gene, CDR1 is SGHAT and CDR2 is FQNNGV. The trim removed 5 bases at V and 0 bases at J, leaving 6 bases unmatched. DNA for the CDR3: TGTGCCAGCAGCGAGGGACAGGGGTTTATGAACACTGAAGCTTTCTTT. It yields the protein CASSEGQGFMNTEAFF. The complete variable domain, with remaining parts taken from reference TRBV11-2 and TRBJ1-1, reads EAGVAQSPRYKIIEKRQSVAFWCNPISGHATLYWYQQILGQGPKLLIQFQNNGVVDDSQLPKDRFSAERLKGVDSTLKIQPAKLEDSAVYLCASSEGQGFMNTEAFFGQGTRLTVV.

This chain connects TRBV9 to TRBJ2-6, with D possibly TRBD2 on 5 matching bases. There are 17 residues in the CDR3. With 0 bases removed from V and 0 bases from J, the gap between germline ends came to 10 bases. Germline-derived CDR1 and CDR2 are SGDLS and YYNGEE. CDR3 protein: CASSVGGLHSGANVLTF. In nucleotides, the CDR3 is TGTGCCAGCAGCGTAGGAGGGCTCCACTCTGGGGCCAACGTCCTGACTTTC.

The CDR3 reads CAWSVNSVDTQYF. Written as DNA, the CDR3 is TGTGCCTGGAGTGTCAATAGCGTAGATACGCAGTATTTT. This sequence joins TRBV30 and TRBJ2-3, with D possibly being TRBD2 (5 bases). This CDR3 region has 13 residues. V dropped 0 bases and J dropped 5 bases, with 9 bases sitting between them. Germline CDR1 reads GTSNPN; CDR2 reads SVGIG (reference sequence).

CDR3 protein: CASSLGSGGYEQYF. In nucleotides, the CDR3 is TGTGCCAGCAGCTTAGGATCAGGGGGCTACGAGCAGTACTTC. The V call is TRBV7-2, the J call TRBJ2-7; 7 bases line up with TRBD1. V lost 1 base and J lost 3; bases outside the gene matches: 3. This CDR3 is 14 amino acids long. Germline CDR1 SGHTA, CDR2 FQGNSA.

This chain connects TRBV7-6 to TRBJ2-3; D is perhaps TRBD2 (6 bases). Germline V gives CDR1 SGHVS, CDR2 FNYEAQ. With 5 bases removed from V and 6 bases from J, the gap between germline ends came to 18 bases. The CDR3 runs 15 residues. The CDR3 loop is CASSQSGLEGDTQYF. The CDR3, as DNA: TGTGCCAGCAGCCAGTCGGGACTGGAAGGGGATACGCAGTATTTT.